One T cell receptor beta chain is described in this entry. The target of this receptor is not known. No much larger clone exists at a distance of one base, and base qualities are not known. The data were taken from a study of Ad26.COV2.S vaccination and SARS-CoV-2 variants (dated by TCRdb to the early 2020s). Broadly, across the study: Donors in the vaccine arm were drawn from COV1001, a phase I-IIa trial of Ad26.COV2.S in healthy adults that was multicentre, randomized, double-blind and placebo-controlled. Dosing of Ad26.COV2.S was intramuscular, at either 5x10^10 or 1x10^11 viral particles, delivered as one shot or as two shots spaced 56 days apart. TCRbeta repertoire sequencing served as the tool for gauging how specific and how broad the SARS-CoV-2-reactive T cell receptors were following Ad26.COV2.S vaccination. A total of approximately 30 samples were included in the TCR-sequenced set, comprising around 20 Ad26.COV2.S vaccine recipients, 5 placebo recipients and 8 SARS-CoV-2 convalescent individuals. Participants in the trial were split at random into five groups of five each, receiving low-dose or high-dose Ad26.COV2.S once or twice, or else placebo on both occasions. Investigators did not know the trial group allocation while performing experiments and assessing outcomes. What the work shows at the level of the full study, not this receptor alone: Vaccine and placebo recipients had similar non-spike TCR breadth, a finding consistent with the vaccine containing only spike. After vaccination, substantial breadth of spike-specific CD8+ and CD4+ T cell responses was reported. It was noted by the authors that total T cell responses may have been underestimated by the TCR breadth and depth analyses. The study was not powered to compare responses between vaccine doses or regimens. Higher spike-specific TCR breadth was observed in Ad26.COV2.S recipients than in placebo recipients (P = 0.0014).

From its cysteine to its phenylalanine, the CDR3 spans 12 amino acids. The CDR3 DNA has 36 bases and is translated from base 1. A distance of 10 bases separates the germline ends of V and J, which lose 5 bases and 5 bases respectively. Sequences SGHVS (CDR1) and FQNEAQ (CDR2) are obtained from the germline V gene. The immunoSEQ Assay was used to sequence TCRbeta CDR3 regions. After extraction, genomic DNA underwent amplification by bias-controlled multiplex PCR, followed by high-throughput sequencing. Under the source paper's analysis protocol: To quantify the absolute abundance of every unique TCRbeta CDR3 region, sequences were collapsed and filtered. T cell fraction was estimated by normalizing TCRbeta template counts to usable DNA, with usable DNA measured through amplification of reference genes found in all nucleated cells. Repertoire TCRs were annotated as SARS-CoV-2-specific by exact matching of V gene, CDR3 amino acid sequence and J gene to a known reactive TCR set. The reference SARS-CoV-2 TCR set was derived from MIRA and filtered for enrichment in COVID-19-positive ImmuneCODE repertoires, a step that removed public or cross-reactive TCRs. Based on the MIRA antigens, annotated TCRs were further analysed at the level of specific ORF or position within ORF. Breadth was defined as the number of annotated unique rearrangements divided by the total number of unique productive rearrangements, and depth was defined as the summed frequency of the annotated unique rearrangements. Group comparisons of TCR breadth used two-sided Wilcoxon rank-sum tests. TCRdb took this table from immuneACCESS and kept in-frame rearrangements with V and J called. Such tables lack part of the clones; where checked against another copy, unresolved V genes explain under half of the gap, and the rest is unexplained. Clonal size and the V and J genes are those of that table, whereas D and trimming came from the DNA. Present in this sample are hundreds of thousands of clones, around 89% of which were seen just once. The ten largest clonotypes hold about 1.5% of the sample.

The sample's treatment or condition label, decoded: about 20 received Ad26.COV2.S at low or high dose, single or two shots; about 5 received placebo; per-sample allocation not given. Repertoires of vaccine and placebo recipients were sequenced from samples collected on day 63 after the first injection. Between 29 July and 7 August 2020, Cohort 1b enrolled 25 adults aged 18-55 years at one site in Boston, USA. Ad26.COV2.S consisted of a replication-incompetent adenovirus type 26 vector by which a prefusion-stabilized SARS-CoV-2 spike protein from the original Wuhan strain was expressed. The sequence joins TRBV7-8 to TRBJ2-7; no D gene can be assigned with confidence. This material consisted of peripheral blood, taken in a trial of Ad26.COV2.S vaccine versus placebo. This TCR came from a person aged 18-60 years who received the Ad26.COV2.S COVID-19 vaccine or a placebo. The sequenced DNA: TGTGCCAGCAGCCCCGCCATCAACGAGCAGTACTTC. It codes for CASSPAINEQYF.